This TCR beta chain was observed in a study of shared clonotypes between healthy human individuals. The V end was cut by 3 bases, the J end by 7 bases, with 12 bases between. The germline gives CDR1 MNHEY, CDR2 SMNVEV (reference sequence). This CDR3 has 14 residues. Deep level was the assay's run setting. The method was immunoSEQ multiplex PCR; TCRdb's version includes in-frame clones alone and lacks a portion of them. The repertoire holds over a million clones, with about 96% as singletons. Sequenced material: naive CD4+ T cells sorted from blood. The subset here: CD45RA+ positively selected. The TCR comes from a man aged 25-45 years in good health. The chain uses TRBV27 and TRBJ1-4; D is possibly TRBD1 (6 bases). CDR3: CASSFVGGSEKLFF. In nucleotides, the CDR3 is TGTGCCAGCAGTTTTGTCGGGGGCAGTGAAAAACTGTTTTTT.